The 14 T cell receptor beta chains below were found in one sample sequenced in a study of T-cell reconstitution after alpha-beta-depleted transplantation in children. The authors prepared the TCRbeta library with unique molecular identifiers. One entry per CDR3 protein, called by TCRdb with MiXCR from the PCR reads. The sample contains over 200,000 distinct CDR3 sequences, about 11% of which appear only once. Specimen: PBMCs, collected before TCRalphabeta/CD19-depleted stem cell transplant. These receptors were obtained from a child less than two years old with acute myeloid leukemia, due to receive a stem cell transplant.

This clonotype was counted at least ten times. The CDR3 nucleotides are TGTGCCAGCAGCTTAAGTGACACCGACGGGGAGCTGTTTTTT. Amino acids: CASSLSDTDGELFF. The chain couples TRBV11-3 to TRBJ2-2; D is unresolved. The ends were cut back, 2 bases at V and 7 bases at J, with 11 bases in the middle. This CDR3 has 14 amino acids. Germline V gene sequence: CDR1 SGHNT, CDR2 YENEEA.

This clonotype came up many times. The V gene is TRBV7-2, the J gene TRBJ2-7; D call uncertain. There are 11 residues in the CDR3. Looked up from germline, CDR1 is SGHTA and CDR2 is FQGNSA. Trimming took off 5 bases at V and 3 bases at J, with 5 bases between the two ends. The CDR3 sequence is CASSARYEQYF. The CDR3 nucleotides are TGTGCCAGCAGCGCCCGCTACGAGCAGTACTTC.

This clonotype was counted many times. This rearrangement joins TRBV20-1 to TRBJ2-3; possible D gene TRBD2, 5 bases. The CDR3 is made up of 15 amino acids. CDR1 and CDR2 (germline): DFQATT, SNEGSKA (reference sequence). V gave up 3 bases and J gave up 0 bases, with 13 bases separating them. CDR3 nucleotides: TGCAGTGCTAGTAATCCACTAGGGAGCACAGATACGCAGTATTTT. It is translated as CSASNPLGSTDTQYF.

This clonotype was seen ten or more times. The CDR3 reads CASSQGGEDEQFF. CDR3 in DNA: TGCGCCAGCAGCCAGGGGGGTGAGGATGAGCAGTTCTTC. The chain is built from TRBV10-1 and TRBJ2-1, with D possibly TRBD1 on 7 matching bases. Germline lookup yields CDR1 WNHNN and CDR2 SYGVQD (reference sequence). CDR3 length equals 13 residues. Trimming took 6 bases from V and 8 from J, leaving 14 bases between them.

The sample holds many counts of this clonotype. CDR3 sequence reads: CASSLGGGWVEQYF. The CDR3 DNA is TGCGCCAGCAGCTTGGGAGGGGGCTGGGTCGAGCAGTACTTC. The chain joins TRBV5-1 to TRBJ2-7; 7 bases agree with TRBD1. V gave up 0 bases and J gave up 6 bases; unmatched junction bases: 6. This CDR3 comprises 14 residues. CDR1 SGHRS and CDR2 YFSETQ come from the germline V gene.

Comment on this clonotype: It is likely a read error, because the conserved phenylalanine at the end of the CDR3 is missing. V and J are TRBV7-8 and TRBJ2-1; 7 bases line up with TRBD1. The CDR3 runs 12 residues. CDR1 is SGHVS and CDR2 is FQNEAQ in the germline V gene. CDR3 DNA sequence: TGTACCAGCAGCTTTACAGGGGATGAGCAGTTCATC. This translates into CTSSFTGDEQFI.

This clonotype was counted many times. In nucleotides, the CDR3 is TGCGCCAGCAGCTACCGGACTAGCGGGAGGGGCACAGATACGCAGTATTTT. This translates into CASSYRTSGRGTDTQYF. The chain has TRBV5-1 and TRBJ2-3; 15 bases are shared with TRBD2. The junction had 3 bases not matched to a gene; V was cut back by 3 bases and J by 1 base. CDR3 size: 17 residues. Germline CDR1 and CDR2: SGHRS and YFSETQ.

The table lists this clonotype with many counts. J is TRBJ2-3 and V is TRBV20-1; D gene uncertain. The V and J ends lost 4 bases and 6 bases respectively, with 14 bases between them. From germline, CDR1 is DFQATT and CDR2 SNEGSKA (reference sequence). The CDR3 extends over 13 amino acids. The CDR3 DNA is TGCAGTGCTACGGGTCGGAGTGGGGATACGCAGTATTTT. This sequence encodes CSATGRSGDTQYF.

This clonotype was observed many times. J is TRBJ2-4 and V is TRBV7-9; a weak D match, TRBD1 (5 bases). The germline V gene has CDR1 SEHNR and CDR2 FQNEAQ (reference sequence). V shed 1 base and J shed 2 bases, with 15 bases lying between them. CDR3 length: 17 amino acids. The DNA for the CDR3 is TGTGCCAGCAGCTTAGTTGGGGCACCCCGAACCAAAAACATTCAGTACTTC. Protein sequence: CASSLVGAPRTKNIQYF. The full variable domain, rest sourced from reference TRBV7-9 and TRBJ2-4, is DTGVSQNPRHKITKRGQNVTFRCDPISEHNRLYWYRQTLGQGPEFLTYFQNEAQLEKSRLLSDRFSAERPKGSFSTLEIQRTEQGDSAMYLCASSLVGAPRTKNIQYFGAGTRLSVL.

The sample holds many counts of this clonotype. The chain employs TRBV25-1 and TRBJ2-1; 7 bases line up with TRBD2. The CDR3 is 15 residues long. CDR1 is MGHDK and CDR2 is SYGVNS in the germline V gene. V was clipped by 1 base and J by 10 bases; unmatched bases: 10. The CDR3 DNA reads as TGTGCCAGCAGTGAATTAACGGGAGGAGTTGGGGAGCAGTTCTTC. Its translation: CASSELTGGVGEQFF.

In its sample, this clonotype was seen many times. V usage is TRBV24-1 and J usage is TRBJ2-1; 8 bases are a match to TRBD1. The junction had 13 bases not matched to a gene; V was cut back by 6 bases and J by 4 bases. Per the germline V gene, CDR1 is KGHDR and CDR2 is SFDVKD. This CDR3 spans 17 amino acids. This CDR3 is CATSRGQGAFGYNEQFF. As DNA, the CDR3 is TGTGCCACCAGTCGGGGCCAGGGGGCCTTCGGGTACAATGAGCAGTTCTTC.

This clonotype was picked up many times. V is TRBV5-6 and J is TRBJ2-2; D unclear. CDR1 and CDR2 (germline): SGHDT, YYEEEE. The V end was cut by 1 base, the J end by 4 bases, with 8 bases between. This CDR3 comprises 14 residues. The CDR3 protein is CASSLLQSTGELFF. CDR3 bases: TGTGCCAGCAGCTTGTTACAGTCCACCGGGGAGCTGTTTTTT.

The sample holds many counts of this clonotype. The V call is TRBV10-3, the J call TRBJ2-1; D may be TRBD2 (7 bases). The germline gives CDR1 ENHRY, CDR2 SYGVKD. The CDR3 loop spans 16 amino acids. V dropped 4 bases and J dropped 7 bases, with 20 bases sitting between them. The CDR3 sequence is CAISGSASGRGNEQFF. CDR3 coding DNA: TGTGCCATCAGTGGCTCGGCTAGCGGCAGGGGTAATGAGCAGTTCTTC.

Regarding this clonotype: This may be a read error, as it is one base from a much larger clone. J is TRBJ1-2 and V is TRBV10-3; D possibly corresponds to TRBD1 (5 bases). Germline V gives CDR1 ENHRY, CDR2 SYGVKD. This CDR3 spans 14 amino acids. The CDR3 protein is CAISALGTSYDYTF. CDR3 nucleotides: TGTGCCATCAGTGCCCTCGGGACTTCCTATGACTACACCTTC.